This T cell receptor (beta chain) stems from a study of human versus mouse CDR3 diversity and MHC coevolution. Germline-derived CDR1 and CDR2 are SNHLY and FYNNEI. This CDR3 has 11 residues. The V and J ends lost 7 bases and 5 bases respectively, with 6 bases between them. Generated by immunoSEQ multiplex PCR, the TCRdb table keeps only in-frame clones and is missing some. The sample lists about 73,000 clones; 92% were seen once. The chain has TRBV2 and TRBJ2-1; D is undetermined. Sequencing was done on a sample of naive CD4+ T cells from blood. Subset noted: CD45RO-negative CD62L-positive naive CD4 T cells. This clonotype originated in a person between 25 and 70 years old in good health. The CDR3 DNA reads TGTGCCAGCAACGCGGACAATGAGCAGTTCTTC. Translating gives CASNADNEQFF.